This TCR beta chain was profiled in a study of T cell repertoires in cytomegalovirus infection. Study context: Through public TCR beta signatures, both CMV infection and matching HLA type were indicated.

TCRdb passed the reads through MiXCR, listing each CDR3 protein once. The sample comprises 100,000 or so distinct CDR3 sequences, 16% of which are singletons, and less than 10% rests with the top ten. Overall study findings and caveats: Totalled public TCR beta family frequency picked out people who carried CMV plus the relevant HLA. It was HLA-C-restricted CMV-specific TCR beta clonotypes that dominated the response ex vivo.

This clonotype occurred many times. Its antigen is as yet unknown. The sequencing sample was made of PBMCs. The sequence was obtained from a human donor in good health (CMV status not recorded). Some clones in this sample may be carry-over from other donors' samples.

CDR3 protein: CASSLAVIGQETQYF. CDR3 nucleotides: TGTGCCAGCAGCTTAGCGGTGATAGGCCAAGAGACCCAGTACTTC. The rearrangement links TRBV7-6 to TRBJ2-5; no definite D call. Germline V gives CDR1 SGHVS, CDR2 FNYEAQ. The CDR3 sequence is 15 residues long. With 0 bases removed from V and 1 base from J, the gap between germline ends came to 9 bases. Supplemented by reference TRBV7-6 and TRBJ2-5, the full variable domain reads GAGVSQSPRYKVTKRGQDVALRCDPISGHVSLYWYRQALGQGPEFLTYFNYEAQQDKSGLPNDRFSAERPEGSISTLTIQRTEQRDSAMYRCASSLAVIGQETQYFGPGTRLLVL.